A selection of T cell receptor beta chains follows, all from one sample in a study of blood T cell repertoires in COVID-19. Sequenced by immunoSEQ multiplex PCR; TCRdb stores in-frame clones only, minus some. The table lists around 97,000 clones, approximately 82% of them singletons, with more than 9% in the top ten. Specimen: peripheral blood. Receptor source: a man aged 65 to 85 with acute or convalescent COVID-19. The CDR3 runs from the conserved cysteine through the conserved F or W. The D gene is left open where the match is weak. For some rows the clone size is stated as once, few or many, or as a class when expanded; others skip it.

TRBD1 TRBJ2-4 . TRBV27 CASSSLAGTGPNIQYF TGTGCCAGCAGTTCTTTGGCCGGGACAGGCCCTAACATTCAGTACTTC
. TRBJ2-1 . TRBV18 CASSSDYGAEQFF TGTGCCAGCTCATCAGATTATGGGGCAGAGCAGTTCTTC
. TRBJ2-1 . TRBV19 CASRAAQGVKDEQFF TGTGCCAGTAGGGCGGCACAGGGAGTTAAGGATGAGCAGTTCTTC
TRBD1 TRBJ1-1 . TRBV28 CASSFPGTDFMNTEAFF TGTGCCAGCAGTTTTCCGGGGACAGATTTTATGAACACTGAAGCTTTCTTT
. TRBJ1-6 few TRBV6-5 CASQTRDLAPLHF TGTGCCAGCCAGACTAGGGATCTGGCACCCCTCCACTTT
. TRBJ1-2 few TRBV6-5 CASSRTGMNGYTF TGTGCCAGCAGTAGAACAGGGATGAATGGCTACACCTTC
. TRBJ2-7 . TRBV6-5 CASKAAGATYEQYF TGTGCCAGCAAGGCGGCGGGGGCCACCTACGAGCAGTACTTC
TRBD1 TRBJ2-7 . TRBV28 CASGTVSPYEQYF TGTGCCAGCGGGACAGTCTCCCCCTACGAGCAGTACTTC
. TRBJ1-1 . TRBV7-3 CASSPSSGTEAFF TGTGCCAGCAGCCCCTCTAGCGGCACTGAAGCTTTCTTT
. TRBJ1-1 . TRBV24-1 CATRGGMNTEAFF TGTGCCACCAGGGGAGGGATGAACACTGAAGCTTTCTTT
. TRBJ1-1 . TRBV14 CASSTRYTEAFF TGTGCCAGCAGTACCCGGTACACTGAAGCTTTCTTT
. TRBJ1-6 . TRBV14 CASSQAGRSYNSPLHF TGTGCCAGCAGCCAAGCAGGGCGCTCCTATAATTCACCCCTCCACTTT
TRBD1 TRBJ2-7 once TRBV2 CASSAGTGVEQYF TGTGCCAGCAGCGCCGGGACAGGGGTTGAGCAGTACTTC
. TRBJ1-2 few TRBV18 CASSLNRNYGYTF TGTGCCAGCTCTTTAAACAGGAACTATGGCTACACCTTC
TRBD2 TRBJ2-7 . TRBV10-3 CAIETSGRSEQYF TGTGCCATCGAAACTAGCGGGAGAAGCGAGCAGTACTTC
. TRBJ2-1 . TRBV5-1 CASSSEPGSYNEQFF TGCGCCAGCAGCTCCGAACCGGGATCCTACAATGAGCAGTTCTTC
. TRBJ2-2 few TRBV28 CASSLLAGELFF TGTGCCAGCAGTTTATTAGCCGGGGAGCTGTTTTTT
. TRBJ1-2 . TRBV7-3 CASSANQGRSVGGYTF TGTGCCAGCAGCGCAAACCAGGGAAGGTCGGTGGGCGGCTACACCTTC
. TRBJ1-6 . TRBV6-6 CASSHEETYNSPLHF TGTGCCAGCAGCCACGAGGAGACCTATAATTCACCCCTCCACTTT
. TRBJ2-1 . TRBV9 CASSVAPGGYNEQFF TGTGCCAGCAGCGTAGCTCCCGGGGGCTACAATGAGCAGTTCTTC
TRBD2 TRBJ2-5 . TRBV14 CASSRAGVALAGALQETQYF TGTGCCAGCAGCCGAGCAGGAGTGGCGTTAGCGGGAGCGCTCCAAGAGACCCAGTACTTC
. TRBJ2-3 once TRBV5-1 CASSLDPRRGTDTQYF TGCGCCAGCAGCTTGGACCCACGTCGGGGCACAGATACGCAGTATTTT